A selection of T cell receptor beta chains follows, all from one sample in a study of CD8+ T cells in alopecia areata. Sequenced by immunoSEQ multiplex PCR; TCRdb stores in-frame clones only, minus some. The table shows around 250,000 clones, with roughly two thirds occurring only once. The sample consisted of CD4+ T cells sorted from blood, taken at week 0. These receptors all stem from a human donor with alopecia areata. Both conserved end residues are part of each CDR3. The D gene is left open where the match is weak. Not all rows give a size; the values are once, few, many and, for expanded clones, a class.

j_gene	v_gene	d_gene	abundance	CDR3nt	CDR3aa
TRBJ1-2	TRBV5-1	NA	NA	TGCGCCAGCAGCTTGGGTCTGACTGCGACCTATGGCTACACCTTC	CASSLGLTATYGYTF
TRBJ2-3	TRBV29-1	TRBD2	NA	TGCAGCGTTGTTCAACTAGCGGGGGATCACACAGATACGCAGTATTTT	CSVVQLAGDHTDTQYF
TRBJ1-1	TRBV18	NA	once	TGTGCCAGCTCACCTTCTTTGAACACTGAAGCTTTCTTT	CASSPSLNTEAFF
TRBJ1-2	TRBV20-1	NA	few	TGCAGTGCTACAGGGCTTTATGGCTACACCTTC	CSATGLYGYTF
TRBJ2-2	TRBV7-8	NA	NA	TGTGCCAGCAGCACTACCCCCGGGAGCACCGGGGAGCTGTTTTTT	CASSTTPGSTGELFF
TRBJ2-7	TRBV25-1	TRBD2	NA	TGTGCCAGCAGTGAATATGGCTGGACAACTAGCGGGGCGTACGAGCAGTACTTC	CASSEYGWTTSGAYEQYF
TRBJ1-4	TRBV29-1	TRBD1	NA	TGCAGCGTTTTCCAGACAGGGGGGAATGAAAAACTGTTTTTT	CSVFQTGGNEKLFF
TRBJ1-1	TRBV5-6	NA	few	TGTGCCAGCAGCTTGGACAGGGCCTACACTGAAGCTTTCTTT	CASSLDRAYTEAFF
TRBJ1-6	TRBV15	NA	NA	TGTGCCACCAGCAGAGATGATGCGAGACTCTCACCCCTCCACTTT	CATSRDDARLSPLHF
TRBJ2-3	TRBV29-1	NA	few	TGCAGCGTTGTCGGAAGGAGCACAGATACGCAGTATTTT	CSVVGRSTDTQYF
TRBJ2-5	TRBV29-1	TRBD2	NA	TGCAGCGTTGCTAGCGGCCAAGAGACCCAGTACTTC	CSVASGQETQYF
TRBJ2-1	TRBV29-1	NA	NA	TGCAGCGTAGTCCCGACCGGGCGGCCCGTTGGTGAGCAGTTCTTC	CSVVPTGRPVGEQFF
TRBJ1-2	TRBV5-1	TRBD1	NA	TGCGCCAGCAGCTTGGGACAGGGGGAAAACTATGGCTACACCTTC	CASSLGQGENYGYTF
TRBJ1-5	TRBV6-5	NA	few	TGTGCCAGCAGCAGGACAGTTTATAGCAATCAGCCCCAGCATTTT	CASSRTVYSNQPQHF
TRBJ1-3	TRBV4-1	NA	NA	TGCGCCAGCAGCCCGCTACAGGGATCCCACTCTGGAAACACCATATATTTT	CASSPLQGSHSGNTIYF
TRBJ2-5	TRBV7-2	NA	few	TGTGCCAGCAGCGGCGACTGGAGGGAGACCCAGTACTTC	CASSGDWRETQYF
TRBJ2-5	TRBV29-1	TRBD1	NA	TGCAGCGCCAACAGGGGTTCGGAGACCCAGTACTTC	CSANRGSETQYF
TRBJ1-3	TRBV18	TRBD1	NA	TGTGCCAGCTCGGACAGGCTCTCCTCTGGAAACACCATATATTTT	CASSDRLSSGNTIYF
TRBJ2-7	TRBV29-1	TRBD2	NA	TGCAGCGCCCAGGGAGATCGGGAGGGCGAGCAGTACTTC	CSAQGDREGEQYF
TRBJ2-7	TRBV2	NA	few	TGTGCCAGCGTAGGAGGGACCTTTGGCGAGCAGTACTTC	CASVGGTFGEQYF
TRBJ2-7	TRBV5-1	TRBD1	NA	TGCGCCAGCAGCGGGGACAGAGAGCAGTACTTC	CASSGDREQYF
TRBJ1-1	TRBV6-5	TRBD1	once	TGTGCCAGTCACCCACCGGGACAGGGGGCGCGTCGAGCTTTCTTT	CASHPPGQGARRAFF
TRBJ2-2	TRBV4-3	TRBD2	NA	TGCGCCAGCAGCCAAGACGGGGTTCAAGTAGCGGGCACCGGGGAGCTGTTTTTT	CASSQDGVQVAGTGELFF
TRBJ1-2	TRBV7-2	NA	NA	TGTGCCAGCAGCTTGGGGCGCTATGGCTACACCTTC	CASSLGRYGYTF
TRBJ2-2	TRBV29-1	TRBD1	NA	TGCAGCGTTGAGGCAACAGGGGGGAGAGGGGAGCTGTTTTTT	CSVEATGGRGELFF
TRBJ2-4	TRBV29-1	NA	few	TGCAGCGTTGAAGGGCAGACCTCTTTTGGCAAAAACATTCAGTACTTC	CSVEGQTSFGKNIQYF
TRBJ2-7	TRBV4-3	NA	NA	TGCGCCAGCAGCCAAGACAGTGGAGCCGACCCCTACGAGCAGTACTTC	CASSQDSGADPYEQYF
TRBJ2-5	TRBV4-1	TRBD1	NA	TGCGCCAGCAGCCCCCTGAGGACAGGGCCAGAGACCCAGTACTTC	CASSPLRTGPETQYF
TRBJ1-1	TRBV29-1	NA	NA	TGCAGCTCGTCTAGGGGTTGGGGCACTGAAGCTTTCTTT	CSSSRGWGTEAFF
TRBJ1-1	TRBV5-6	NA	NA	TGTGCCAGCAGCTTGGCCCGGCGGGAATTTGACACTGAAGCTTTCTTT	CASSLARREFDTEAFF